The clone carrying this T cell receptor (beta chain) was seen a handful of times. The antigen is unknown. This sample is part of a study of cytomegalovirus exposure and HLA in healthy donors. Whole-study results and caveats: Later analysis found that TCR beta chains associated with HLA were more clonally expanded than other, equally common chains. Available immune exposure information covered CMV serostatus only. The authors judged a highly shared variant cluster likely a sequencing artifact.

From germline, CDR1 is ENHRY and CDR2 SYGVKD. Losses at the gene ends were 1 base for V and 1 base for J; bases not matched to a gene: 3. CDR3 length: 15 residues. Primers included in the PCR were 60 Vbeta and 13 Jbeta primers. Produced via immunoSEQ multiplex PCR; TCRdb's table is partial and in-frame only. The table lists 100,000 to 150,000 clones, over 15% of them singletons, with approximately 2.9% in the top ten. The TCR sequence derives from a female donor in good health and CMV-seropositive. Source material: PBMCs. The rearrangement uses TRBV10-3 and TRBJ1-1; 7 bases map to TRBD1. In nucleotides, the CDR3 is TGTGCCATCAGTGAGTTGGACAGGCGGAACACTGAAGCTTTCTTT. This codes for CAISELDRRNTEAFF.